This T cell receptor (beta chain) emerged from a study of T-cell memory formation after mild COVID-19 (TCRdb year 2021). As for the study more broadly: TCR sequence clusters from the two donors were largely donor specific. In a couple of donors, T-cell clones that expanded and contracted after mild COVID-19 were followed by sequencing TCRalpha and TCRbeta repertoires longitudinally. Two young, previously healthy adult volunteers made up the cohort, one male and one female. The study at large found these results: SARS-CoV-2 specificity was not confirmed for the second-wave clones peaking on day 37. Balanced CD4/CD8 phenotypes were observed for clones contracting from day 15 to 85, whereas a bias towards CD4+ was observed for a second wave of clones expanding from day 15 to 37. Contracting CD4+ clones were located mainly in the CM and EM memory subsets, whereas CD8+ clones were found to be enriched in EMRA. Only a couple of mild cases were covered by the study, and larger cohorts that include severe cases with pre-infection samples were considered necessary. Some responding clones were detected in pre-infection memory, suggesting pre-existing cross-reactive memory T cells joined the SARS-CoV-2 response.

Ficoll-Paque density gradient centrifugation was the method used to isolate PBMCs. The listed sequencing device is Illumina NovaSeq 6000. TCRalpha and TCRbeta cDNA libraries were constructed by 5'RACE with constant-segment primers, with sample barcodes and unique molecular identifiers being introduced. Trizol reagent was used to extract RNA from every sample. Amplification of the libraries took two PCR steps, and the second step added a second sample barcode plus Illumina TruSeq adapters. Sequencing of libraries was performed on an Illumina NovaSeq with 2 x 150 bp paired-end reads. On the study's bioinformatics: With migec v1.2.7, reads were demultiplexed and then collapsed into UMI-guided consensus sequences. Using mixcr v2.1.11, UMI consensuses were aligned to TRA and TRB V and J templates and then assembled into clonotypes. Clonotypes were classified as expanded or contracted when called significant by both edgeR and NoisET, with noise models trained on biological replicates. For edgeR calls, the cutoffs were a false discovery rate-adjusted p below 0.01 and a log2 fold-change threshold of 1. As an exploratory analysis of dynamics, max-normalized trajectories of the 1000 most abundant clonotypes were examined by PCA with hierarchical clustering. The CD4 or CD8 phenotype of responding clones was assigned using the separately sequenced CD4+ and CD8+ repertoires. TCRdb reprocessed the public reads (quality trimming at Q25 with fastp, clone calling with MiXCR) and kept in-frame beta chains. CDR3 protein duplicates are merged, each entry listing the most common genes and DNA. These V and J calls rely on TCRdb rather than the paper's analysis. This sample holds about 90,000 distinct CDR3 sequences; 13% were observed only once. The top ten constitute roughly a quarter of the sample.

Trimming takes 0 bases from V and 2 bases from J, and the germline ends sit 13 bases apart. Including the terminal cysteine and phenylalanine, the CDR3 comprises 16 residues. Only the CDR3 part of the read is kept: 48 bases, read in frame from the first base. Looking up the germline V gene (reference sequence) yields CDR1 DFQATT and CDR2 SNEGSKA. The sample holds a few counts of this clonotype. Its antigen specificity is not known. Base qualities are missing; no much larger clone stands one base away. The chain uses TRBV20-1 and TRBJ1-4, with TRBD1 as a weak D call on 5 bases. This TCR came from an adult woman who had mild COVID-19 (a few samples of this study predate the infection). The sample titles of this study are shuffled in the database, so cell type and time point are left out; the donor was told from shared clones. Specimen: PBMCs or a T cell subset sorted from them (not recorded which). The CDR3 sequence is CSARDLLGVTNEKLFF. The nucleotides are TGCAGTGCTAGAGATCTCCTAGGGGTCACTAATGAAAAACTGTTTTTT.